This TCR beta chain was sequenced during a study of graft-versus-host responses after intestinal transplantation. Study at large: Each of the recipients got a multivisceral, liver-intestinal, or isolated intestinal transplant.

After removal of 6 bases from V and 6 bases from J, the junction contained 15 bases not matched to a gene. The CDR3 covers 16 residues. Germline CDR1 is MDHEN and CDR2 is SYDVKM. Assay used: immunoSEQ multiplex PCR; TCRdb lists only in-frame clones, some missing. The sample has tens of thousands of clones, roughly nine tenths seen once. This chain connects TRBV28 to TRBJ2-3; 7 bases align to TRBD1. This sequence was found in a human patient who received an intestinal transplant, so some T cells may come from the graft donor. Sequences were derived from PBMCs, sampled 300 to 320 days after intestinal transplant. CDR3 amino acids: CASSPLGSGGEDTQYF. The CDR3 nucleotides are TGTGCCAGCAGCCCCCTGGGGTCAGGGGGTGAGGATACGCAGTATTTT.